This T cell receptor (beta chain) appears in the sequencing data of a study of blood T cell repertoires in COVID-19. Study-wide background: Samples taken during acute and convalescent COVID-19 were collected in the United States, Italy and Spain.

A single count supports this clone. TCRdb keeps only in-frame clones here, not all; method: immunoSEQ multiplex PCR. Among about 190,000 clones listed, approximately 85% were seen once. Sequenced: peripheral blood. The sequence derives from an elderly woman with acute or convalescent COVID-19.

The CDR3 loop reads CASRDPQPRGGYTF. CDR3 DNA: TGTGCCAGCAGGGATCCTCAACCCAGGGGCGGCTACACCTTC. J is TRBJ1-2 and V is TRBV6-5; D might be TRBD1 (6 bases). Germline values: CDR1 MNHEY, CDR2 SVGAGI. The germline V and J ends were trimmed by 6 bases and 8 bases, with 19 bases remaining between them. This CDR3 has 14 residues.